The count of the clone carrying this T cell receptor (beta chain) is one. No antigen is known for it. The sample belongs to a study of OX40 agonist ivuxolimab in advanced cancers. As for the study in general: Ivuxolimab doses were 0.01, 0.1, 0.3, 1.5, 3 or 10 mg/kg every 2 weeks. Study-wide findings and caveats: Dosing at 0.1 to 3.0 mg/kg was accompanied by clonal expansion of CD4+ and CD8+ blood T cells by week 6. Averaged across samples, CD8+ T cells carried more expanded clones than CD4+ did.

Only in-frame clones appear in the TCRdb table, and some are missing; sequencing was by immunoSEQ multiplex PCR. The table lists tens of thousands of clones, around 87% of them singletons, with around 1% in the top ten. Any history of autoimmune disease or systemic immunosuppression disqualified patients. The specimen was CD4+ or CD8+ T cells sorted from blood, collected in a trial of the OX40 agonist ivuxolimab. The TCR originated in an adult with an advanced solid tumor such as melanoma, head and neck, liver or kidney cancer.

CDR3 protein: CASSLQGSGANVLTF. The CDR3 DNA reads as TGTGCCAGCAGTTTACAGGGCTCTGGGGCCAACGTCCTGACTTTC. J is TRBJ2-6 and V is TRBV2, with D tentatively TRBD1 (6 bases). This CDR3 has 15 amino acids. CDR1 SNHLY and CDR2 FYNNEI come from the germline V gene. The V end was cut by 5 bases, the J end by 0 bases, with 8 bases between.